The entry below gives a single TCR beta chain sequence along with its context. Its antigen is currently unknown. Clones were sequenced by immunoSEQ multiplex PCR, and TCRdb holds only the in-frame ones, with some missing. Here the sample spans about 29,000 clones, around three quarters being singletons. The data derive from a study of T cell clonotyping in hematopoietic cell transplantation. Study-wide background: Recipient samples before transplant were obtained post-cytoreduction. Study-wide results and limits: Pathologically expanded recipient clonotypes increased progressively from day 30 to day 180 as diversity fell.

Time point of the sample: recipient sample about 28 days before transplant, after cytoreduction. Recipients were bled about 28 days pretransplant and at posttransplant days 30, 100, 180. V lost 7 bases and J 3 bases, leaving 24 bases between the germline ends. The germline V gene has CDR1 SNHLY and CDR2 FYNNEI. The CDR3 has 17 residues. The receptor was derived from a woman in her twenties or thirties with chronic myeloid leukemia. Some clones in this sample may be carry-over from other donors' samples. This material consisted of peripheral blood mononuclear cells, taken before stem cell transplant. The rearrangement uses TRBV2 and TRBJ1-2; unclear D gene. The CDR3 sequence is CASKPRAGHSSDYGYTF. CDR3 in DNA: TGTGCCAGCAAGCCTCGAGCGGGTCATTCCTCGGACTATGGCTACACCTTC.